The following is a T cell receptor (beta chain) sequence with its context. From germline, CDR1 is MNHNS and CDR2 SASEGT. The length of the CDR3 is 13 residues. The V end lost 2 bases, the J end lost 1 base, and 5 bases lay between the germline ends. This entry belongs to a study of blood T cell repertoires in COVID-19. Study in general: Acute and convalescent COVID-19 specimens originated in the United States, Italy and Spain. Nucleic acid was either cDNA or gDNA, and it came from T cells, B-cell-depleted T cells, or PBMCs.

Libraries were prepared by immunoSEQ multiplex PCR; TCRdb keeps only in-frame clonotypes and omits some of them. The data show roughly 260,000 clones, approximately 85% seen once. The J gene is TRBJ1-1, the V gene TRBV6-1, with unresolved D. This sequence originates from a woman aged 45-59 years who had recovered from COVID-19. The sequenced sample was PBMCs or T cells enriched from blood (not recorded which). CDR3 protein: CASSEIKNTEAFF. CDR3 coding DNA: TGTGCCAGCAGTGAAATAAAGAACACTGAAGCTTTCTTT.